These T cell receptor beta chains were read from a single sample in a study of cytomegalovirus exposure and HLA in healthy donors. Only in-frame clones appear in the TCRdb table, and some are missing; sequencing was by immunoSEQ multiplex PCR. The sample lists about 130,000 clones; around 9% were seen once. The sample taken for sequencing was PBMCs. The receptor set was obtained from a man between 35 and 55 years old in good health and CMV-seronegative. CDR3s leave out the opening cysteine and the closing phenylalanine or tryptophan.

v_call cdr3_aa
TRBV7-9 ASSADTGGYT
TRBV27 ASAVRSSYEQY
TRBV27 ASSFLQWARGSYEQY
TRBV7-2 ASSDGDRGGYGYT
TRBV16 ASSLDRVSAETQY
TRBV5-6 ASSFWASSYNEQF
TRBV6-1 ASPPDREYGYT
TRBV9 ASTGQGSTEAF
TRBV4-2 ASSHLTSGEYNEQF
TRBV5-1 ASSFGTGGNTIY
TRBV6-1 ASTVQGGQPQH
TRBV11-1 ASSLVGLNSPLH
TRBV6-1 ASSGRDTRQETQY
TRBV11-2 ASSLGLADTQY
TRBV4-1 ASSQELGKGDDEAF
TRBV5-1 ASSLESANYGYT
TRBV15 ATSRGQGDYEQY
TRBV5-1 ASSVGTGEHEQY
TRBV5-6 ASSANAGARQPQH
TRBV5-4 ASSSGLPGAQY
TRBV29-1 SVWEDRPKQETQY
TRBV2 ASSERGWTDSYNEQF
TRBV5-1 ASSQGLAGGNTGELF
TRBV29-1 SVEDNFAWDTQY
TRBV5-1 ASSLLGGNTGELF
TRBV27 ASSLSTGDYGYT
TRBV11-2 ASSLTALGLNTEAF
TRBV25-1 ASKGGGSNTEAF
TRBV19 ASKTSGGSYEQY
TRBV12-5 ASGLVVSGAQPQH
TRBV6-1 ASSAQGVGELF
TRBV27 ASSLGGRAYEQY
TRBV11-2 ASSLDVRGRAF
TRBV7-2 ASSLGRDSNTGELF
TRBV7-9 ASSSAGTDPYEQY
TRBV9 ASSTTGGRGYT
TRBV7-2 ASSLASGGAQETQY
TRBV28 ASSPPDSNQPQH
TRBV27 ASSLGRQGRTLRGYT
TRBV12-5 ASGLDRGSGEKLF